The entry below describes one T cell receptor beta chain. What it binds is not known. Trimming at V came to 8 bases and at J to 8 bases, leaving 15 bases not matched to a gene. Germline CDR1 is LNHDA and CDR2 is SQIVND (reference sequence). This CDR3 has 15 residues. The data were obtained in a study of Ad26.COV2.S vaccination and SARS-CoV-2 variants. Study outcomes and limitations: Spike-specific TCR breadth was greater in vaccine than placebo recipients. Once vaccination had occurred, spike-specific CD8+ and CD4+ T cell responses reportedly showed substantial breadth.

Treatment of the sample: around 19 received Ad26.COV2.S at low or high dose, single or two shots; a few received placebo; per-sample allocation not given. Day 63 following the first vaccine or placebo injection was when the samples were taken. Based in Boston, the donor was an adult of 18-55 years. Vaccination used an Ad26 vector expressing Wuhan-strain SARS-CoV-2 spike. The method was immunoSEQ multiplex PCR; TCRdb's version includes in-frame clones alone and lacks a portion of them. The table lists roughly 320,000 clones, around four fifths of them singletons. This receptor was obtained from a person aged 18-60 years who received the Ad26.COV2.S COVID-19 vaccine or a placebo. Sequenced here: peripheral blood, sampled in a trial of Ad26.COV2.S vaccine versus placebo. The V call is TRBV19, the J call TRBJ1-1; 9 bases align to TRBD1. CDR3 sequence reads: CASGLPGQGYSEAFF. The CDR3 coding sequence is TGTGCCAGTGGGCTTCCGGGACAGGGATACTCGGAAGCTTTCTTT.